This entry lists 22 T cell receptor beta chains sequenced from one sample in a study of blood T cells in healthy people across ages (dated by TCRdb to between 2014 and 2017). The library relied on 5' RACE. This sample was sequenced with an Illumina HiSeq 2500. A second PCR of roughly 7 to 11 cycles was run with a J-beta primer mix and a sample-barcoded 5' primer. TCRdb handled the public reads itself, with Q25 trimming in fastp and clone calling in MiXCR, and kept productive beta chains. Rows are combined by CDR3 protein, so each entry shows the most common genes and DNA. This sample lists some 1.4 million distinct CDR3 sequences; about 43% were detected once. The ten largest clones capture approximately 7.9% of the sample. Sequencing was done on a sample of blood. The source of these receptors is a young woman in good health.

This clonotype has just a few counts. This sequence joins TRBV21-1 and TRBJ2-7; the table calls TRBD2, which could not be checked here. TRBV21-1 is annotated as a pseudogene. The CDR3 consists of 18 residues. The chain's CDR3 is CASSKAWTSGGLAYEQYF. CDR3 DNA: TGTGCCAGCAGCAAAGCGTGGACTAGCGGGGGGCTGGCCTACGAGCAGTACTTC.

This clonotype occurred many times. The junction departs from the called germline gene at one end, perhaps through a read error. This chain connects TRBV5-1 to TRBJ2-5, with 8 bases that match TRBD1. The germline CDR1 and CDR2 sequences are SGHRS and YFSETQ. CDR3 length equals 14 residues. CDR3 in amino acids: CASSPGQGKETQYF. CDR3 sequence (DNA): TGTGCCAGCAGCCCTGGACAGGGTAAAGAGACCCAGTACTTC.

The V and J genes are TRBV20-1 and TRBJ2-7; 8 bases map to TRBD1. Trimming cost V 1 base and J 2 bases; bases outside gene matches: 10. The V gene's germline CDR1 is DFQATT and CDR2 SNEGSKA (reference sequence). CDR3 length equals 16 residues. Here the CDR3 DNA reads TGCAGTGCTAGAGGTAGGGAACAGGGGGTAACCTACGAGCAGTACTTC. Its translation: CSARGREQGVTYEQYF.

The chain employs TRBV2 and TRBJ2-7; D remains ambiguous. CDR1 is SNHLY and CDR2 is FYNNEI in the germline V gene. V lost 6 bases, J lost 0 bases, and 15 bases lay in between. CDR3 size: 15 residues. The DNA of the CDR3 is TGTGCCAGCAGGCACCAGAGTTTCCTCTCCTACGAGCAGTACTTC. Residues: CASRHQSFLSYEQYF.

The chain joins TRBV7-6 to TRBJ1-2; unclear D gene. Trimming cost V 5 bases and J 6 bases, with 13 bases left between them. Germline V gene sequence: CDR1 SGHVS, CDR2 FNYEAQ. CDR3 size: 13 residues. For the CDR3, the DNA is TGTGCCAGCAGCCCCGGGAATCTAGATGGCTACACCTTC. Translation: CASSPGNLDGYTF.

The table lists this clonotype with a few counts. CDR3 residues: CASSPRSSGGLDTQYF. CDR3 in DNA: TGTGCCAGCAGCCCCCGGTCTAGCGGGGGTCTGGATACGCAGTATTTT. The rearrangement joins TRBV5-6 to TRBJ2-3, with 10 bases lining up with TRBD2. Germline V gene lookup returns CDR1 SGHDT and CDR2 YYEEEE. The CDR3 has 16 amino acids. With V trimmed by 4 bases and J by 6 bases, 11 bases remained unmatched.

The chain uses TRBV12-3 or TRBV12-4 and TRBJ2-7; 10 nucleotides line up with TRBD2. The CDR3 sequence is 14 residues long. V trimming: 1 base; J trimming: 9 bases; junction bases outside the gene matches: 6. The CDR3 DNA reads as TGTGCCAGCAGTTTAGGCCTAGCGGGAGCGAGGCAGTACTTC. As protein: CASSLGLAGARQYF.

This clonotype was counted only a few times. J is TRBJ2-1 and V is TRBV7-3, with 7 nucleotides matching TRBD1. CDR1 and CDR2 from the germline V gene are SGHTA and FQGTGA. V lost 5 bases, J lost 7 bases, and 11 bases stayed unmatched. The CDR3 consists of 15 residues. CDR3 residues: CASSPGTVLGNEQFF. In DNA form, the CDR3 reads TGTGCCAGCAGCCCCGGGACAGTACTGGGTAATGAGCAGTTCTTC.

The genes are TRBV6-1 and TRBJ2-3; no clear D gene. V was shortened by 4 bases and J by 1 base, with 18 bases between the two germline ends. Germline loops: CDR1 MNHNS, CDR2 SASEGT. There are 17 residues in the CDR3. The CDR3 coding sequence is TGTGCCAGCAGTGCCCCCGCGACACACTCGGGCACAGATACGCAGTATTTT. Encoded protein: CASSAPATHSGTDTQYF.

The chain links TRBV29-1 to TRBJ1-4; a possible D gene is TRBD1 (5 bases). The ends were cut back, 3 bases at V and 6 bases at J, with 14 bases in the middle. CDR1 is SQVTM and CDR2 is ANQGSEA in the germline V gene. The CDR3 is made up of 14 amino acids. In DNA form, the CDR3 reads TGCAGCGTTGATTCGGGGCTTTCGGATGAAAAACTGTTTTTT. It translates to CSVDSGLSDEKLFF.

This rearrangement joins TRBV3-1 to TRBJ2-1; D gene unclear. The J call is doubtful: the DNA matches TRBJ2-7 better. The germline gives CDR1 LGHDT, CDR2 YNNKEL (reference sequence). This CDR3 region has 14 residues. CDR3 bases: TGTGCCAGCAGCCATGGGCGGATCTACAATGAGCAGTACTTC. Its translation is CASSHGRIYNEQYF.

This clonotype appeared a few times. The chain couples TRBV9 to TRBJ2-1; 8 positions match TRBD2. Germline lookup yields CDR1 SGDLS and CDR2 YYNGEE. This CDR3 contains 15 residues. The J segment lost 3 bases and the V segment lost 3 bases, leaving 5 bases of the junction unmatched. Here the CDR3 DNA reads TGTGCCAGCAGCGGCGGGACTAGTCACTACAATGAGCAGTTCTTC. Amino acid sequence: CASSGGTSHYNEQFF.

The J gene is TRBJ2-1, the V gene TRBV2; D gene unclear. Germline assignment: CDR1 SNHLY and CDR2 FYNNEI. The V gene lost 5 bases and the J gene lost 5 bases, with 10 bases spanning the gap. The CDR3 runs 13 residues. CDR3 amino acids: CASSSRVDNEQFF. Written as DNA, the CDR3 is TGTGCCAGCAGTTCTCGGGTCGACAATGAGCAGTTCTTC.

In its sample, this clonotype was seen once. The V gene is TRBV6-2 or TRBV6-3, the J gene TRBJ2-1; D not resolved. Per germline, CDR1 MNHEY and CDR2 SVGEGT. The V and J ends lost 2 bases and 13 bases respectively, with 18 bases between them. The CDR3 covers 14 residues. DNA of the CDR3: TGTGCCAGCAGTTACATGGTCGCGGCCGAGACCCAGTTCTTC. It specifies CASSYMVAAETQFF.

This clonotype was detected only a few times. This sequence joins TRBV27 and TRBJ2-3; TRBD2 matches at 9 bases. V lost 5 bases and J lost 8; bases outside the gene matches: 11. This CDR3 has 15 residues. CDR1 is MNHEY, CDR2 SMNVEV, per germline (reference sequence). The chain's CDR3 is CASSPLGAGGVTQYF. In DNA, the CDR3 is TGTGCCAGCAGTCCCCTTGGAGCGGGAGGTGTTACGCAGTATTTT.

The chain links TRBV10-3 to TRBJ2-5, with a tentative D call TRBD1 (6 bases). V was pared by 6 bases and J by 3 bases, with 14 bases between. Germline loops: CDR1 ENHRY, CDR2 SYGVKD. The CDR3 loop spans 14 amino acids. CDR3 in amino acids: CAIRETGKEETQYF. CDR3 DNA: TGTGCCATCAGAGAAACAGGGAAAGAAGAGACCCAGTACTTC.

The rearrangement links TRBV12-3 or TRBV12-4 to TRBJ2-3; a possible D gene is TRBD1 (6 bases). The CDR3 is 16 residues long. With 6 bases removed from V and 4 bases from J, the gap between germline ends came to 20 bases. CDR3 protein: CASSQRQALGADTQYF. The CDR3 DNA is TGTGCCAGCAGCCAGAGACAGGCACTGGGCGCAGATACGCAGTATTTT.

The chain is built from TRBV6-1 and TRBJ1-2, with 9 bases that match TRBD1. CDR1 and CDR2 from the germline V gene are MNHNS and SASEGT. CDR3 size: 15 residues. V lost 6 bases and J lost 6; bases outside the gene matches: 11. In DNA form, the CDR3 reads TGTGCCAGCAGGGGAATGGACAGGGGAACCCATGGCTACACCTTC. Encoded protein: CASRGMDRGTHGYTF.

The V and J genes are TRBV7-2 and TRBJ2-5; D uncertain. The CDR3 runs to 13 residues. V was trimmed by 0 bases and J by 5 bases, leaving 7 bases between them. The germline gives CDR1 SGHTA, CDR2 FQGNSA. CDR3 in amino acids: CASSLAVGETQYF. The CDR3, as DNA: TGTGCCAGCAGCTTAGCTGTTGGTGAGACCCAGTACTTC.

This clonotype was counted between two and nine times. Relative to the germline gene, one junction end is altered; a read error may explain this. The V and J genes are TRBV7-7 and TRBJ2-5; D might be TRBD1 (6 bases). The germline V gene encodes CDR1 SSHAT and CDR2 FNYEAQ (reference sequence). This CDR3 contains 15 residues. Written as DNA, the CDR3 is TGTGCTAGCAGCTTAGCGCTAGGACAGCAAGAGACCCAGTACTTC. Encoded protein: CASSLALGQQETQYF. Full variable domain (rest looked up from reference TRBV7-7 and TRBJ2-5): GAGVSQSPRYKVTKRGQDVTLRCDPISSHATLYWYQQALGQGPEFLTYFNYEAQPDKSGLPSDRFSAERPEGSISTLTIQRTEQRDSAMYRCASSLALGQQETQYFGPGTRLLVL.

The chain recombines TRBV7-2 with TRBJ2-3; D unresolved. This CDR3 has 15 amino acids. From germline, CDR1 is SGHTA and CDR2 FQGNSA. The ends were cut back, 0 bases at V and 3 bases at J, with 10 bases in the middle. CDR3 sequence: CASSLAKATTDTQYF. CDR3 nucleotides: TGTGCCAGCAGCTTAGCCAAAGCGACGACAGATACGCAGTATTTT.

The rearrangement links TRBV3-1 to TRBJ1-1, with a tentative D call TRBD1 (5 bases). Deletions cut 1 base from V and 6 bases from J, with 12 bases between. Germline V gene lookup returns CDR1 LGHDT and CDR2 YNNKEL (reference sequence). The CDR3 totals 14 residues. The CDR3, as DNA: TGTGCCAGCAGCCAAGGCGGCAGGGTCCCTGAAGCTTTCTTT. Its protein product is CASSQGGRVPEAFF.